This TCR beta chain stems from a study of cytomegalovirus exposure and HLA in healthy donors. Across the whole study: Of all 400 or so donors who were genotyped, roughly 81% belonged to the Caucasian-associated ancestry cluster. Study-wide points: In a later analysis, at a false discovery rate of 0.05, under 20,000 TCR beta sequences were associated with HLA alleles. Earlier analysis yielded a pattern in which most TCR beta V segments were productive about 90% or about 30% of the time.

Concerning this clone itself: Its antigen remains unidentified.

PCR employed 60 Vbeta and 13 Jbeta primers. Sequenced by immunoSEQ multiplex PCR; TCRdb stores in-frame clones only, minus some. This sample has 110,000 to 150,000 clones, with roughly 76% found just once. The germline gives CDR1 SNHLY, CDR2 FYNNEI. This CDR3 is 16 amino acids long. V dropped 3 bases and J dropped 5 bases, with 17 bases sitting between them. The specimen was PBMCs. The chain links TRBV2 to TRBJ1-5, with D maybe TRBD1 (5 bases). This TCR was recovered from a man between 18 and 35 years old in good health and CMV-seronegative. Written as DNA, the CDR3 is TGTGCCAGCAGTGATACGCCAAGGGGAGGACATCAGCCCCAGCATTTT. Residues: CASSDTPRGGHQPQHF.